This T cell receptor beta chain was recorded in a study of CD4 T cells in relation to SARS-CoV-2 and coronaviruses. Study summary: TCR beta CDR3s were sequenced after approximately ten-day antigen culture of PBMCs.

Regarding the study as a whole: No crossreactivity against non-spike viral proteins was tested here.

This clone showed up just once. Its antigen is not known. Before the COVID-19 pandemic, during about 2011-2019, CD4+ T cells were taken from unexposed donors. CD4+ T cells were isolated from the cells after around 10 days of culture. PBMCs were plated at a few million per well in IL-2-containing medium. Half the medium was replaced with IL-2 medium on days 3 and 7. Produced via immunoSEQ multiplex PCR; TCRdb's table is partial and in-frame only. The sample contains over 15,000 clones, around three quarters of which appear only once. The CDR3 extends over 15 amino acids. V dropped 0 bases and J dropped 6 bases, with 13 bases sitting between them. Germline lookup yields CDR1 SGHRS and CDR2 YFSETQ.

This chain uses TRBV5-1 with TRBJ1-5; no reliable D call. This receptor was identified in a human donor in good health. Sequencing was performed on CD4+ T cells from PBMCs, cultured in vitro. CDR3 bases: TGCGCCAGCAGCTTGGAGGGCAGGCAGAGTCAGCCCCAGCATTTT. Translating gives CASSLEGRQSQPQHF.